This T cell receptor (beta chain) was captured in a study of blood T cell repertoires in COVID-19. At the level of the study: Some COVID-19 samples were acute and others convalescent; all came from the United States, Italy and Spain. Sources were T cells, B-cell-depleted T cells, or PBMCs; the material itself was cDNA or gDNA.

The V and J ends lost 3 bases and 1 base, in that order; junction bases with no gene match: 2. Germline V gene data show CDR1 as DFQATT and CDR2 as SNEGSKA (reference sequence). The CDR3 consists of 14 residues. How the authors handled the data: Amplification from reference gene primers served as the basis for estimated nucleated cell counts. Clones were read by immunoSEQ multiplex PCR, and TCRdb kept only the in-frame ones, dropping some. Clonal size and the V and J genes are those of that table, whereas D and trimming came from the DNA. The data show 130,000 to 150,000 clones, 80% to 85% seen once.

The sequencing input was peripheral blood. The chain employs TRBV20-1 and TRBJ2-2; 7 bases map to TRBD2. This clonotype was sampled from a human donor in a cohort sampled during active COVID-19. The chain's CDR3 is CSASGGRNTGELFF. The CDR3 DNA reads as TGCAGTGCTAGTGGCGGGAGGAACACCGGGGAGCTGTTTTTT.